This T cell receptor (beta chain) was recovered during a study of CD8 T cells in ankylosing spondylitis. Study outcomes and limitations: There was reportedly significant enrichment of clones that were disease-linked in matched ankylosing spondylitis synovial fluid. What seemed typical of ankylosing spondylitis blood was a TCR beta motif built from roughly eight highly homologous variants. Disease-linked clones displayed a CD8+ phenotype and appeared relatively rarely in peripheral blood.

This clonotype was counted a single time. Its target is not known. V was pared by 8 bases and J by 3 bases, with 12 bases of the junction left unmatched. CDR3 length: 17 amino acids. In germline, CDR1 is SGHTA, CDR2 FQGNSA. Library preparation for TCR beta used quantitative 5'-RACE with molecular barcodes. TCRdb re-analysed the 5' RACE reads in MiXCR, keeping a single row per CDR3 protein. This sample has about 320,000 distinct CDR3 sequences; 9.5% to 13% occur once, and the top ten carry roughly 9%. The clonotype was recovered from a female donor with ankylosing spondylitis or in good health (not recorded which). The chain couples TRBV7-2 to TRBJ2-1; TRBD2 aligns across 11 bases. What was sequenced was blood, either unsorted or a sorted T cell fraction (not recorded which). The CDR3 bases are TGTGCCAGCTACAGGGGGAGGCTAGCGGGAGGCTACAATGAGCAGTTCTTC. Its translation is CASYRGRLAGGYNEQFF. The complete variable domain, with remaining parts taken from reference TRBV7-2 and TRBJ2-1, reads GAGVSQSPSNKVTEKGKDVELRCDPISGHTALYWYRQSLGQGLEFLIYFQGNSAPDKSGLPSDRFSAERTGGSVSTLTIQRTQQEDSAVYLCASYRGRLAGGYNEQFFGPGTRLTVL.